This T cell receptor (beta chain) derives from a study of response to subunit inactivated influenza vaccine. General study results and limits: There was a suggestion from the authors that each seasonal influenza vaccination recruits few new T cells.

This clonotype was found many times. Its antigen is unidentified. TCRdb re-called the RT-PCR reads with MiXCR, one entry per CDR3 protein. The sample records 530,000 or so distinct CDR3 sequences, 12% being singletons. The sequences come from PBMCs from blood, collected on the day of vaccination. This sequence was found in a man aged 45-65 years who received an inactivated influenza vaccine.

The CDR3 spells CAISKGGSGANVLTF. The CDR3 DNA reads TGTGCCATCAGCAAGGGAGGCTCTGGGGCCAACGTCCTGACTTTC. This chain joins TRBV10-3 and TRBJ2-6, with a weak D call TRBD2 (6 bases). This CDR3 comprises 15 residues. CDR1 and CDR2 from the germline V gene are ENHRY and SYGVKD. V lost 6 bases and J lost 0, with 9 bases in between.